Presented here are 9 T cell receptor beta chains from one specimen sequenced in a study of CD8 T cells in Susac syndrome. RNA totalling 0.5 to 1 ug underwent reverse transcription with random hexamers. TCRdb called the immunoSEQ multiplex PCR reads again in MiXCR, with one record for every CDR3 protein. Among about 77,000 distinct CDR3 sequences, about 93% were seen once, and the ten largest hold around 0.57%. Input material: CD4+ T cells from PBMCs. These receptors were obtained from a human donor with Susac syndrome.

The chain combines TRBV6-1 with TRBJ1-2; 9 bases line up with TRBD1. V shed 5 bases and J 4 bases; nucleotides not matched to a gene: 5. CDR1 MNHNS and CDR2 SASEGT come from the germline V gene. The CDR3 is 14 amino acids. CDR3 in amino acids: CASSPRTGAYGYTF. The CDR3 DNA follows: TGTGCCAGCAGTCCGCGGACAGGGGCCTATGGCTACACCTTC.

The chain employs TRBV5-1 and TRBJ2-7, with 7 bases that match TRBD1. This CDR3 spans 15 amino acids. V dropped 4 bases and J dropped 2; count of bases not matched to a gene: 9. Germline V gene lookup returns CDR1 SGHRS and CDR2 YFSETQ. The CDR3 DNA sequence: TGCGCCAGCAGCGTCACCTCACAGGGGCCCTACGAGCAGTACTTC. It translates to CASSVTSQGPYEQYF.

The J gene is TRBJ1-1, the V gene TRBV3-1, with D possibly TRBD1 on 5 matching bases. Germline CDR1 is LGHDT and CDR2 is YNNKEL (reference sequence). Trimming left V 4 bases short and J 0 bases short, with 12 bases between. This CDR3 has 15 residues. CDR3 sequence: CASSPTGGMNTEAFF. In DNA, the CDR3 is TGTGCCAGCAGCCCTACGGGGGGGATGAACACTGAAGCTTTCTTT.

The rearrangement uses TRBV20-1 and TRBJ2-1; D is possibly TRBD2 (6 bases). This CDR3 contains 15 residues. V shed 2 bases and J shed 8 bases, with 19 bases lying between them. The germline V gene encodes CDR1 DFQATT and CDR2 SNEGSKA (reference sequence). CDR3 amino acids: CSARWGVRGGDEQFF. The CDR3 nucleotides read TGCAGTGCTAGATGGGGTGTGCGAGGCGGGGATGAGCAGTTCTTC.

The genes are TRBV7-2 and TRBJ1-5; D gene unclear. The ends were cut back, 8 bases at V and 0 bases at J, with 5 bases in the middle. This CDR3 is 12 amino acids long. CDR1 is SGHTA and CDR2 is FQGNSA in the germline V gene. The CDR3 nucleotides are TGTGCCAGCGGATATAGCAATCAGCCCCAGCATTTT. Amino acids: CASGYSNQPQHF.

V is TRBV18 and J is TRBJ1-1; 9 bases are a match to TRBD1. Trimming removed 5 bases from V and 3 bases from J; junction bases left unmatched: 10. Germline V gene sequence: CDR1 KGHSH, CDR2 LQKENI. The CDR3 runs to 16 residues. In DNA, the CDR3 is TGTGCCAGCTCAGAGTTGGGACAGGGAGGACACACTGAAGCTTTCTTT. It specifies CASSELGQGGHTEAFF.

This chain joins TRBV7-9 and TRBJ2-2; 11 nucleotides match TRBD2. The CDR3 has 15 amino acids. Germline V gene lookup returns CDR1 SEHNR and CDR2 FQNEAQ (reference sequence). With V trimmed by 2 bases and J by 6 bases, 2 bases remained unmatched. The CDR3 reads CASSLLAGGPGELFF. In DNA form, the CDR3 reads TGTGCCAGCAGCTTACTAGCGGGAGGTCCCGGGGAGCTGTTTTTT.

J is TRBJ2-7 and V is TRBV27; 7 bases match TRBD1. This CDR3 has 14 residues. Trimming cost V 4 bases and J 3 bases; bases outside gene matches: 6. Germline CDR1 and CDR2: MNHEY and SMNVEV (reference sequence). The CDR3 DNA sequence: TGTGCCAGCAGTTCCGGGACAGCCAGCTACGAGCAGTACTTC. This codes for CASSSGTASYEQYF.

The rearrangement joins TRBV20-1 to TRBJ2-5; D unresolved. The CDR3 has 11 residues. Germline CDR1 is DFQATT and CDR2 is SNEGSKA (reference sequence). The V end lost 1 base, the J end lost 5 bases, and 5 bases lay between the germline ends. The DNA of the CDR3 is TGCAGTGCTAGAGGCGTGGAGACCCAGTACTTC. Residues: CSARGVETQYF.